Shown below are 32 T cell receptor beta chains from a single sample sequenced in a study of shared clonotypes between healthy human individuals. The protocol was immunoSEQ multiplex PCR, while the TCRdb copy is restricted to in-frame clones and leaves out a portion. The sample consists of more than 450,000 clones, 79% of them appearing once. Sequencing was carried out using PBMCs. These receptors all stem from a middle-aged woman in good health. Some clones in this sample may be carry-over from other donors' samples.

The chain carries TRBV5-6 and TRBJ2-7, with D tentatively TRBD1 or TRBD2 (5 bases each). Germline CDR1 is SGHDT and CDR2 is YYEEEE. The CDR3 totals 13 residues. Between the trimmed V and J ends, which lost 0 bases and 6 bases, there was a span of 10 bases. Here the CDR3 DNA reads TGTGCCAGCAGCTTGGACCGGGACGGCGAGCAGTACTTC. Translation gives CASSLDRDGEQYF.

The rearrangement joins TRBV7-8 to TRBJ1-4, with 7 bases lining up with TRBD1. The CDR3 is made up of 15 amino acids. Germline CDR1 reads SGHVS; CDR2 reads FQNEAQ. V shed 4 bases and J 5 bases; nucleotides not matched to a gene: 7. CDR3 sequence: CASSSGGAANEKLFF. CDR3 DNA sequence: TGTGCCAGCAGCTCAGGGGGGGCCGCAAATGAAAAACTGTTTTTT.

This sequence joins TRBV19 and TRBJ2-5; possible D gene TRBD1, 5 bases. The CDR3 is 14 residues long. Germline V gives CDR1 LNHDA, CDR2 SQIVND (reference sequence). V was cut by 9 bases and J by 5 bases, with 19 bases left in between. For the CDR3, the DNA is TGTGCCAGCCAGCAATTTCAGGGTGCGGAGACCCAGTACTTC. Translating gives CASQQFQGAETQYF.

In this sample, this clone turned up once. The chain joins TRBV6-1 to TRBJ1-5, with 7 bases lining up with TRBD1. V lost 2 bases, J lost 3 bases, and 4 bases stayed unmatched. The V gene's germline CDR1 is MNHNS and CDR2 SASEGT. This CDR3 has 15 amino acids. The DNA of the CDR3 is TGTGCCAGCAGTGAATTAGGACAGGACAATCAGCCCCAGCATTTT. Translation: CASSELGQDNQPQHF.

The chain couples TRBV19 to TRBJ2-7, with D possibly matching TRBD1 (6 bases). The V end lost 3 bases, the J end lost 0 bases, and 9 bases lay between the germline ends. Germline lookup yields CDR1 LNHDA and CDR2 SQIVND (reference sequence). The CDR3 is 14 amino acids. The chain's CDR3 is CASSIRDNSYEQYF. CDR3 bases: TGTGCCAGTAGTATTCGGGACAACTCCTACGAGCAGTACTTC.

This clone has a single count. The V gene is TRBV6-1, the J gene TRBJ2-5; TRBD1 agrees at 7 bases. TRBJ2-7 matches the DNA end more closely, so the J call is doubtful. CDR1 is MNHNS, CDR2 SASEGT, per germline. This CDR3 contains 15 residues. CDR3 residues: CASSTPLRGYYEQYF. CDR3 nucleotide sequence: TGTGCCAGCAGTACACCTCTCAGGGGGTACTACGAGCAGTACTTC.

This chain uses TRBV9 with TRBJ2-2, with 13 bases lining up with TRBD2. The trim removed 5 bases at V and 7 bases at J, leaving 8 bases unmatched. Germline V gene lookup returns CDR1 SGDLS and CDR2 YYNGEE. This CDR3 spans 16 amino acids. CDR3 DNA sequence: TGTGCCAGCAGTCCCACTAGCGGGAGGGCCATCGGGGAGCTGTTTTTT. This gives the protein CASSPTSGRAIGELFF.

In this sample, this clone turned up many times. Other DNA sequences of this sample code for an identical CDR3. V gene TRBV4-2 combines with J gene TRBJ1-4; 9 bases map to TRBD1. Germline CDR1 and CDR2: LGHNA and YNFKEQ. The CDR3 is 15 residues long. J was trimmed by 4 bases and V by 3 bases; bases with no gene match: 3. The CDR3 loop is CASSQDRGFNEKLFF. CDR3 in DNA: TGTGCCAGCAGCCAGGACAGGGGCTTTAATGAAAAACTGTTTTTT.

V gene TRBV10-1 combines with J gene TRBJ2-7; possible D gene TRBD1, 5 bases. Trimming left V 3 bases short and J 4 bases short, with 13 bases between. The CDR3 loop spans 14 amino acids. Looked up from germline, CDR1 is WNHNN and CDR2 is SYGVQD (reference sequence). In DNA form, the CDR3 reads TGCGCCAGCAGTGAAAGATTCAGGGCATACGAGCAGTACTTC. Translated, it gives CASSERFRAYEQYF.

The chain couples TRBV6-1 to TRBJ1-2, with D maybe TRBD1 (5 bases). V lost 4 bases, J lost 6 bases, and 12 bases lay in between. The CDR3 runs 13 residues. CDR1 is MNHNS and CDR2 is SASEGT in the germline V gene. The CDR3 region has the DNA TGTGCCAGCAGTGTTGGCGGGGCCGATGGCTACACCTTC. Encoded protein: CASSVGGADGYTF.

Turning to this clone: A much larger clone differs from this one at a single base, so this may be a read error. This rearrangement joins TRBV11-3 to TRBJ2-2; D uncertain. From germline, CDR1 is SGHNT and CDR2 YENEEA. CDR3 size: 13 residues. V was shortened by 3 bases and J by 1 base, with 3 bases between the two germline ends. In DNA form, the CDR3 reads TGTGCCAGCAGCTTTCGGAACACCGGGGAGCTGTTTTTT. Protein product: CASSFRNTGELFF.

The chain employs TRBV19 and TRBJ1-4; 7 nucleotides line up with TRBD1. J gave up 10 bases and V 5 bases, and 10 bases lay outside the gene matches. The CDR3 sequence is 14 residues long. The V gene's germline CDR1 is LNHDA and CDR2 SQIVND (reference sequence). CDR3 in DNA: TGTGCCAGTAGTTCAGGACAGGCGGAAGGAAAACTGTTTTTT. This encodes CASSSGQAEGKLFF.

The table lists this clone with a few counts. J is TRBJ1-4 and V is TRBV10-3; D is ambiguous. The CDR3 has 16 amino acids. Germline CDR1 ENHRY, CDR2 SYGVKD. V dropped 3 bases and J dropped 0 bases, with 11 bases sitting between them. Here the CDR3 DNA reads TGTGCCATCAGTGAAAACAGTCTGGCAACTAATGAAAAACTGTTTTTT. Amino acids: CAISENSLATNEKLFF.

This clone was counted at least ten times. Here the CDR3 reads CASSRRPQETQYF. In nucleotides, the CDR3 is TGTGCCAGCTCCCGGAGGCCCCAAGAGACCCAGTACTTC. V and J are TRBV27 and TRBJ2-5; possible D gene TRBD2, 5 bases. This CDR3 region has 13 residues. V lost 8 bases, J lost 1 base, and 11 bases lay in between. The germline V gene has CDR1 MNHEY and CDR2 SMNVEV (reference sequence).

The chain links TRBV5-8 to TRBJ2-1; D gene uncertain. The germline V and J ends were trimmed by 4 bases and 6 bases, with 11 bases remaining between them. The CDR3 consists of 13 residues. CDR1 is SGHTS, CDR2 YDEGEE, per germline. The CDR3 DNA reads TGTGCCAGCAGCATCGAGACTTCCAATGAGCAGTTCTTC. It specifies CASSIETSNEQFF.

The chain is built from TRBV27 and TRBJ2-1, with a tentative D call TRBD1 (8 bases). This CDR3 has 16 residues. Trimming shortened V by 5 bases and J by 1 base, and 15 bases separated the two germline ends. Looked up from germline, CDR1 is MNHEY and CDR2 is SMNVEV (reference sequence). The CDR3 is CASSKQQGGSYNEQFF. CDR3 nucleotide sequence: TGTGCCAGCAGTAAACAACAGGGGGGGTCCTACAATGAGCAGTTCTTC.

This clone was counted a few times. The CDR3 here is CASSIQRNYGYTF. CDR3 sequence (DNA): TGTGCCAGTAGTATTCAAAGGAATTATGGCTACACCTTC. This sequence joins TRBV19 and TRBJ1-2; D is unclear. The germline V and J ends were trimmed by 3 bases and 5 bases, with 10 bases remaining between them. CDR1 and CDR2 from the germline V gene are LNHDA and SQIVND (reference sequence). This CDR3 has 13 amino acids.

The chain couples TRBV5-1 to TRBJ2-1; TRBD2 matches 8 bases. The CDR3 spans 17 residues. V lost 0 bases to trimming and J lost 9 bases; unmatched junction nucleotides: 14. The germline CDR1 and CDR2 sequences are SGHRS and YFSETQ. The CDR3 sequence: CASSLGAIAGRLSEQFF. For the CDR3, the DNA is TGCGCCAGCAGCTTGGGTGCAATAGCGGGACGGCTCAGTGAGCAGTTCTTC.

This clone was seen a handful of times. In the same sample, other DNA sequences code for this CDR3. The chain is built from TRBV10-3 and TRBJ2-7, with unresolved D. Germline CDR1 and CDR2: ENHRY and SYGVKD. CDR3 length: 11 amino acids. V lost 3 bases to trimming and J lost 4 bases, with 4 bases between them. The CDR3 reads CAISEGYEQYF. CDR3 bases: TGTGCCATCAGTGAAGGTTACGAGCAGTACTTC.

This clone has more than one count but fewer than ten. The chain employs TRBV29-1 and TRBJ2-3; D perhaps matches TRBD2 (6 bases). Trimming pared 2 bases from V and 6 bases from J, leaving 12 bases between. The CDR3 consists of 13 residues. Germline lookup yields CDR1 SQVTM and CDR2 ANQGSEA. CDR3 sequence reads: CSVELNGGDTQYF. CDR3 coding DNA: TGCAGCGTTGAATTAAACGGGGGTGATACGCAGTATTTT.

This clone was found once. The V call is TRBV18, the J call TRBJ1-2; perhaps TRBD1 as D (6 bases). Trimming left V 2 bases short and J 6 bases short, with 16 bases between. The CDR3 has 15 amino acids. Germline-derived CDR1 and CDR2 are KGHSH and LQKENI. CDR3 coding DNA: TGTGCCAGCTCACCAACGCCCCCGGCAGGGGATGGCTACACCTTC. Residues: CASSPTPPAGDGYTF.

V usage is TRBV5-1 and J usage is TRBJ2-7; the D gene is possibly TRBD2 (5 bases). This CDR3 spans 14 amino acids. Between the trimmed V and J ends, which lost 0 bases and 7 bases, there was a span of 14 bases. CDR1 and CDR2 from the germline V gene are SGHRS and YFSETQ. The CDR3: CASSLVSSPREQYF. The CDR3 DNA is TGCGCCAGCAGCTTGGTTTCTAGCCCGCGAGAGCAGTACTTC.

As DNA, the CDR3 is TGTGCCAGCAGCGTAGACAACAGGGGCTATGGCTACACCTTC. Amino acid sequence: CASSVDNRGYGYTF. The V and J genes are TRBV9 and TRBJ1-2, with 7 bases matching TRBD1. Trimming cost V 0 bases and J 4 bases; bases outside gene matches: 3. Per germline, CDR1 SGDLS and CDR2 YYNGEE. The CDR3 has 14 residues.

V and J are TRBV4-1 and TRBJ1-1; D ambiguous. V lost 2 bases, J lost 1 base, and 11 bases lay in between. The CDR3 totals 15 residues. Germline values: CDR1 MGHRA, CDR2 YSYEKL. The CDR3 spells CASSQYPAGNTEAFF. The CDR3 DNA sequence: TGCGCCAGCAGCCAATACCCTGCAGGGAACACTGAAGCTTTCTTT.

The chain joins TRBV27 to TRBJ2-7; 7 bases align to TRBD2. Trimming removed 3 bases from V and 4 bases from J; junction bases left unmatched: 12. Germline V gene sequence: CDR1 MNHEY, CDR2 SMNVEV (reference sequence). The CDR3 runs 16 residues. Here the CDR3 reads CASSFRIGEGLYEQYF. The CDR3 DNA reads TGTGCCAGCAGTTTCAGGATAGGGGAGGGATTGTACGAGCAGTACTTC.

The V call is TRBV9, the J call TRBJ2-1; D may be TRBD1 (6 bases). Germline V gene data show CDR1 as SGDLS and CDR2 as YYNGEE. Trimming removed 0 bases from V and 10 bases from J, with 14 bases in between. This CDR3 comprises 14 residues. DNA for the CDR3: TGTGCCAGCAGCGTAGGGACAGCCCCACGGGAGCAGTTCTTC. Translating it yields CASSVGTAPREQFF.

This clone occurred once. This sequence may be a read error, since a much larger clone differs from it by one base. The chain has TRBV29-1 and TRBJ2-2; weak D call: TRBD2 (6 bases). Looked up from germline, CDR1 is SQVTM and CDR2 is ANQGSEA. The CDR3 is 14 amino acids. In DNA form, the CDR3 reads TGCAGCGGGTTGGTGGGTCTCAACACCGGGGGGCTGTTTTTT. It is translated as CSGLVGLNTGGLFF.

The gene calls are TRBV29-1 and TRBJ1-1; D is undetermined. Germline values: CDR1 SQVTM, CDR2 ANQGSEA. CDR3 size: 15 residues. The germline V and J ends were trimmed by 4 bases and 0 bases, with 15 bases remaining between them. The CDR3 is CSVGLGSLMNTEAFF. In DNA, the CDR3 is TGCAGCGTTGGATTAGGCAGCCTCATGAACACTGAAGCTTTCTTT.

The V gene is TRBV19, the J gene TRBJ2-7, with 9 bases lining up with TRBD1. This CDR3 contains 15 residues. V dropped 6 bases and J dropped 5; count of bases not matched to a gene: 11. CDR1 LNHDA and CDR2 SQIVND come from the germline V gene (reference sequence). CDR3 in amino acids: CASSLPGQGVDEQYF. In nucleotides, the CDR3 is TGTGCCAGTAGCCTACCGGGACAGGGTGTAGACGAGCAGTACTTC.

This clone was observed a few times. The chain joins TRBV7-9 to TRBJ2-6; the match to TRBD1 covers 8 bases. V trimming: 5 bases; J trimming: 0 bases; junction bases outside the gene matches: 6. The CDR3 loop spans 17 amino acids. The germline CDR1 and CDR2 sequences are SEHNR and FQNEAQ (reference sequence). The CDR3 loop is CASSATGASSGANVLTF. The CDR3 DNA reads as TGTGCCAGCAGCGCGACAGGGGCCTCCTCTGGGGCCAACGTCCTGACTTTC.

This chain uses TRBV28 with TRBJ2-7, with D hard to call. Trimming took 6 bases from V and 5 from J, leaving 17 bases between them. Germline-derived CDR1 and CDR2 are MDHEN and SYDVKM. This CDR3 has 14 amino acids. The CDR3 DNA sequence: TGTGCCAGCAGCTCCCCAGGTCTTAACGACGAGCAGTACTTC. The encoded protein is CASSSPGLNDEQYF.

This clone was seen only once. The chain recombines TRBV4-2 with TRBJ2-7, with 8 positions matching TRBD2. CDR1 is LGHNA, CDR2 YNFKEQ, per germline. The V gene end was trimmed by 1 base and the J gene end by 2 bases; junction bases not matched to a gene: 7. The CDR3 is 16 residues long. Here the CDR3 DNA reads TGTGCCAGCAGCCAAGCGGGACGGGAGGGGGCCTACGAGCAGTACTTC. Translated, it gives CASSQAGREGAYEQYF.